This T cell receptor beta chain was profiled in a study of T-cell memory formation after mild COVID-19. Overall study context: Most TCR clusters belonged to a single donor. Study-level findings and limits: Day 15 to 85 contracting clones showed balanced CD4/CD8; day 15 to 37 expanders favored CD4+. Second-wave clones peaking on day 37 lacked confirmed SARS-CoV-2 specificity.

Via MiXCR, TCRdb re-called the 5' RACE reads, giving one row per CDR3 protein. The sample shows approximately 340,000 distinct CDR3 sequences, about an eighth of them seen only once. Trimming pared 2 bases from V and 2 bases from J, leaving 9 bases between. Germline V gene data show CDR1 as SGHAT and CDR2 as FQNNGV. The CDR3 runs to 14 residues. The sample holds a few counts of this clonotype. The antigen remains undetermined. The rearrangement joins TRBV11-2 to TRBJ2-5; maybe TRBD1 (6 bases). This receptor was taken from a man aged 18 to 29 who had mild COVID-19 (a few samples of this study predate the infection). Cell type and time point are not known. The sequenced material came from PBMCs or a T cell subset sorted from them (not recorded which). DNA of the CDR3: TGTGCCAGCAGCTTATCGCAGGGGCAAGAGACCCAGTACTTC. Translation: CASSLSQGQETQYF.